Listed below are T cell receptor beta chains from one sample, sequenced in a study of T-cell memory formation after mild COVID-19. TCRdb fed the 5' RACE reads into MiXCR, producing one record per CDR3 protein. Found here are about 290,000 distinct CDR3 sequences, approximately 15% of them singletons; the top ten hold around 23%. The sample was PBMCs or a T cell subset sorted from them (not recorded which). These receptor sequences come from a man younger than 35 who had mild COVID-19 (a few samples of this study predate the infection). Cell type and time point are not known. The CDR3 runs from the conserved cysteine through the conserved F or W. The order of the fields is V gene, D gene, J gene, clone size, CDR3 DNA, CDR3 protein. A D gene is named only where the DNA matches it firmly. Clone size is given for some rows only: seen once, a few or many times, or a class if the clone is expanded.

TRBV20-1	TRBD1	TRBJ1-1	-	TGCAGTGCTAGGGGGACAGGGGGGCGAGACACTGAAGCTTTCTTT	CSARGTGGRDTEAFF
TRBV12-3/TRBV12-4	TRBD2	TRBJ2-5	many	TGTGCCAGTGGGACTAGCGGGGTCCAAGAGACCCAGTACTTC	CASGTSGVQETQYF
TRBV24-1	-	TRBJ1-1	-	TGTGCCACCAGTGGCCCGGGGGCGGCTGAAGCTTTCTTT	CATSGPGAAEAFF
TRBV29-1	-	TRBJ1-2	-	TGCAGCGGTGGGGAGTTAAATGGCTACACCTTC	CSGGELNGYTF
TRBV30	-	TRBJ2-5	-	TGTGCCTGGACAGGGGCCGGGGAGACCCAGTACTTC	CAWTGAGETQYF
TRBV12-3/TRBV12-4	-	TRBJ2-7	-	TGTGCCAGCAGTTTTACAGTCTACGAGCAGTACTTC	CASSFTVYEQYF
TRBV15	-	TRBJ2-1	few	TGTGCCACCAGCAGAAGGTCCTCCGGAGACAATGAGCAGTTCTTC	CATSRRSSGDNEQFF
TRBV6-2/TRBV6-3	-	TRBJ2-2	few	TGTGCCAGCAGTTACAGGGCCCCGAACACCGGGGAGCTGTTTTTT	CASSYRAPNTGELFF
TRBV5-4	TRBD2	TRBJ2-3	-	TGTGCCAGCAGCTTGGTGGGAGGGAGAAGCACAGATACGCAGTATTTT	CASSLVGGRSTDTQYF
TRBV7-3	-	TRBJ2-3	few	TGTGCCAGCAGCTTCGCGGGGAGGAGCACAGATACGCAGTATTTT	CASSFAGRSTDTQYF
TRBV5-1	-	TRBJ1-2	many	TGCGCCAGCCGGATTGATGGGGGCTACACCTTC	CASRIDGGYTF
TRBV7-2	-	TRBJ2-2	-	TGTGCCAGCAGCTTGGGTCGAGCAGGCCCGAACACCGGGGAGCTGTTTTTT	CASSLGRAGPNTGELFF
TRBV6-5	-	TRBJ1-5	-	TGTGCCAGCAGTTACTCCCAGGTTCATCAGCCCCAGCATTTT	CASSYSQVHQPQHF
TRBV2	TRBD2	TRBJ2-5	many	TGTGCCAGCTCGACTAGCGGGGAGACCCAGTACTTC	CASSTSGETQYF
TRBV9	-	TRBJ1-5	-	TGTGCCAGCAGCGCACAGGGATATAGCAATCAGCCCCAGCATTTT	CASSAQGYSNQPQHF
TRBV18	TRBD2	TRBJ2-3	-	TGTGCCAGCTCACCAGTAAGCGGGGGGGCCACAGATACGCAGTATTTT	CASSPVSGGATDTQYF
TRBV5-1	-	TRBJ1-3	few	TGCGCCAGCAGCACCGGAGGCACAGGGCATGGAAACACCATATATTTT	CASSTGGTGHGNTIYF
TRBV27	-	TRBJ1-1	many	TGTGCCAGCAGTCCCTCGGACAGATTAGAAGCTTTCTTT	CASSPSDRLEAFF
TRBV6-2/TRBV6-3	-	TRBJ2-7	-	TGTGCCAGCAGGGATCCCTTCGGACCAACTTTCTACGAGCAGTACTTC	CASRDPFGPTFYEQYF
TRBV20-1	-	TRBJ2-1	-	TGCAGTGCTAGTAGGGGAGGTGGCGAGCAGTTCTTC	CSASRGGGEQFF
TRBV5-1	TRBD1	TRBJ2-7	few	TGCGCCAGCAGTGTCGGGACAGGGATCTACGAGCAGTACTTC	CASSVGTGIYEQYF
TRBV12-3/TRBV12-4	-	TRBJ1-5	few	TGTGCCAGCAGCTTGAACGGTGACCAGCCCCAGCATTTT	CASSLNGDQPQHF
TRBV7-2	TRBD2	TRBJ2-1	-	TGTGCCAGCAGTCCCAGTCTAGCGGACCTCTACAATGAGCAGTTCTTC	CASSPSLADLYNEQFF
TRBV27	-	TRBJ2-1	few	TGTGCCAGCAGTTTCCAGGGGCACTACAATGAGCAGTTCTTC	CASSFQGHYNEQFF
TRBV5-1	-	TRBJ1-3	few	TGCGCCAGCAGCTTGAAGGGGGTAAACTCTGGAAACACCATATATTTT	CASSLKGVNSGNTIYF
TRBV9	-	TRBJ1-1	few	TGTGCCAGCAGCGTTGGGGGCACTGAAGCTTTCTTT	CASSVGGTEAFF
TRBV5-1	TRBD1	TRBJ1-2	-	TGCGCCAGCAGCGTGGGACCCCCAGGACAGGGGTTTGGCTACACCTTC	CASSVGPPGQGFGYTF
TRBV5-1	TRBD1	TRBJ2-7	many	TGCGCCAGCAGCGACTGGGCCCGGGACAGGGGGCAACACGAGCAGTACTTC	CASSDWARDRGQHEQYF
TRBV5-1	-	TRBJ2-5	-	TGCGCCAGCAGCTTTGCGGGTGCTGAGACCCAGTACTTC	CASSFAGAETQYF
TRBV7-2	-	TRBJ1-5	few	TGTGCCAGCAGCTTAGTTCTGGGCCAGGGCTGGTCCCAGCATTTT	CASSLVLGQGWSQHF
TRBV5-1	-	TRBJ1-3	many	TGCGCCAGCAGCCTACAGGGATCTGGAAACACCATATATTTT	CASSLQGSGNTIYF
TRBV3-1	TRBD2	TRBJ2-1	few	TGTGCCAGCAGCCACTCCACGGGGGGGAACCTCTACAATGAGCAGTTCTTC	CASSHSTGGNLYNEQFF
TRBV5-1	TRBD1	TRBJ2-3	-	TGCGCCAGCAGCCGCGGAGGACAGGGTAGCACAGATACGCAGTATTTT	CASSRGGQGSTDTQYF
TRBV27	TRBD1	TRBJ1-2	once	TGTGCCAGCAGTTTATGGGCGGACAGGGGCTATGGCTACACCTTC	CASSLWADRGYGYTF
TRBV7-9	-	TRBJ1-2	-	TGTGCCAGCAGCCTGGGAGCTTTAGGCTACACCTTC	CASSLGALGYTF